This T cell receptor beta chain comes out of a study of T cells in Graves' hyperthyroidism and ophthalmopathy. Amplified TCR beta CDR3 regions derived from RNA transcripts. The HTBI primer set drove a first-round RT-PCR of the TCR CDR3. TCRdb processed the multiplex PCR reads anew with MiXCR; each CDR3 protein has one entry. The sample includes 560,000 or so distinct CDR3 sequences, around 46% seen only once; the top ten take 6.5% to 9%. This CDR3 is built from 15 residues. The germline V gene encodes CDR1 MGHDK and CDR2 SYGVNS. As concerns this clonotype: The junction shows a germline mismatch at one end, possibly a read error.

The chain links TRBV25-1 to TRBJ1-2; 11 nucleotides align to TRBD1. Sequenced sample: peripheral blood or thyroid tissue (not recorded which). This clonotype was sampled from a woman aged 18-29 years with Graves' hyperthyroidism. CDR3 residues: CAGSSGQGVFYGYTF. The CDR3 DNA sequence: TGTGCCGGCAGTTCGGGACAGGGGGTCTTCTATGGCTACACCTTC.